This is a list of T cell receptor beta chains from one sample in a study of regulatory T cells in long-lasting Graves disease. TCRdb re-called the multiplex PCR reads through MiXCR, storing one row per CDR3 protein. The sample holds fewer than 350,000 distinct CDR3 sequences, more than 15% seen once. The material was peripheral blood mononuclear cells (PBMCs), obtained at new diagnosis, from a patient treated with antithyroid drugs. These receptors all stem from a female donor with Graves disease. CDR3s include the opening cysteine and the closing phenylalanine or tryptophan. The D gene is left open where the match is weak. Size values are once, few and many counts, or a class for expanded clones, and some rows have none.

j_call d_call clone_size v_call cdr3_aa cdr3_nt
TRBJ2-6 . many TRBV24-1 CATSVPGANVLTF TGTGCCACCAGTGTCCCCGGGGCCAACGTCCTGACTTTC
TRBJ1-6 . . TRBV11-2 CASSFQWDTLNSPLHF TGTGCCAGCAGCTTTCAATGGGACACCCTGAATTCACCCCTCCACTTT
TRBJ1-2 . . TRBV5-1 CASSLVQGSNYGYTF TGCGCCAGCAGCTTGGTGCAGGGATCTAACTATGGCTACACCTTC
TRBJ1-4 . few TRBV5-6 CASSLGGTPTNEKLFF TGTGCCAGCAGCCTGGGGGGGACTCCTACTAATGAAAAACTGTTTTTT
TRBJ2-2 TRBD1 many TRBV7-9 CASSTRQGTNTGELFF TGTGCCAGCAGTACCCGACAGGGCACGAACACCGGGGAGCTGTTTTTT
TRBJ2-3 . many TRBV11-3 CASSPRWVADTQYF TGTGCCAGCAGCCCCCGATGGGTCGCAGATACGCAGTATTTT
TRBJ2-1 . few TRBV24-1 CATSDPSYGQFF TGTGCCACCAGTGATCCTAGCTACGGGCAGTTCTTC
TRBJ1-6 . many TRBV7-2 CASSLAGDNSPLHF TGTGCCAGCAGCTTAGCAGGGGATAATTCACCCCTCCACTTT
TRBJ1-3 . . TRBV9 CASSVGSVNTIYF TGTGCCAGCAGCGTTGGCAGTGTAAACACCATATATTTT
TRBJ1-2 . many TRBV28 CASRFGVGYTF TGTGCCAGCCGTTTCGGGGTAGGCTACACCTTC
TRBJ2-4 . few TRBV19 CASSIGRQNIQYF TGTGCCAGTAGTATTGGCAGACAAAACATTCAGTACTTC
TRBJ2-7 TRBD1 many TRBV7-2 CASSIGTGGIGQYF TGTGCCAGCAGCATCGGGACAGGGGGCATCGGGCAGTACTTC
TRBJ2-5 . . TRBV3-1 CASSQDLDLRETQYF TGTGCCAGCAGCCAAGATCTGGACTTAAGGGAGACCCAGTACTTC
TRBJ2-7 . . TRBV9 CASSVGPLGRDYEQYF TGTGCCAGCAGCGTAGGGCCCCTGGGTCGGGACTACGAGCAGTACTTC